Following are 32 T cell receptor beta chains from one sample sequenced in a study of T cell repertoires in cytomegalovirus infection (dated by TCRdb to between 2018 and 2020). The antigens for these receptors are not known. The meaning of the sample's treatment or condition label: in vitro stimulation with specific CMV peptide epitopes to enrich CMV-specific T cells. The sequencer was an Illumina HiSeq 1500. TCRdb itself trimmed the public reads at Q25 with fastp, ran MiXCR and retained productive beta chains. Rows with one shared CDR3 protein collapse into an entry with the most common genes and DNA. The sample data list about a million distinct CDR3 sequences, and roughly 30% of these were observed just once. The ten largest clonotypes hold about 14% of the sample. The sample in question was cultured CD8+ T cells from PBMCs, obtained from culture after CMV antigen stimulation. These receptor sequences come from a human donor in good health (CMV status not recorded). Some clones in this sample may be carry-over from other donors' samples.

The chain uses TRBV28 and TRBJ2-7; no clear D. The CDR3 extends over 14 amino acids. The germline V gene encodes CDR1 MDHEN and CDR2 SYDVKM. Trimming shortened V by 6 bases and J by 4 bases, and 16 bases separated the two germline ends. This CDR3 reads CASRGTEPLYEQYV. As DNA, the CDR3 is TGTGCCAGCAGGGGAACGGAACCTCTTTACGAGCAGTACGTC.

The J gene is TRBJ1-1, the V gene TRBV7-6, with D possibly matching TRBD1 (6 bases). Trimming shortened V by 2 bases and J by 4 bases, and 20 bases separated the two germline ends. The length of the CDR3 is 17 residues. The V gene's germline CDR1 is SGHVS and CDR2 FNYEAQ. CDR3 sequence: CASSLKSQGPLGTEAFF. CDR3 sequence (DNA): TGTGCCAGCAGCTTAAAGAGTCAGGGGCCGCTGGGCACTGAAGCTTTCTTT.

The chain employs TRBV20-1 and TRBJ2-7; D gene unclear. The CDR3 covers 14 residues. The germline V gene has CDR1 DFQATT and CDR2 SNEGSKA (reference sequence). Trimming stripped 0 bases from V and 1 base from J, with 10 bases between. The CDR3 spells CSAREGYGSYEQYV. Written as DNA, the CDR3 is TGCAGTGCTAGAGAAGGATATGGGTCCTACGAGCAGTACGTC.

The J gene is TRBJ1-1, the V gene TRBV6-6; TRBD1 is a possible D gene (6 bases). The CDR3 loop spans 16 amino acids. V shed 8 bases and J shed 1 base, with 20 bases lying between them. Germline CDR1 and CDR2: MNHNY and SVGAGI (reference sequence). CDR3 DNA sequence: TGTGCCAGCCTCCCTCTGGGGGGCTCGGAGAACACTGAAGCTTTCTTT. Its protein product is CASLPLGGSENTEAFF.

V gene TRBV29-1 combines with J gene TRBJ2-7; 9 positions agree with TRBD1. V gave up 8 bases and J gave up 3 bases; unmatched junction bases: 5. The CDR3 has 12 residues. CDR1 is SQVTM, CDR2 ANQGSEA, per germline. CDR3 DNA sequence: TGCAGCTTTACAGGGGGCAACTACGAGCAGTACTTC. This translates into CSFTGGNYEQYF.

This clonotype was detected only a few times. The chain links TRBV28 to TRBJ2-7; 7 nucleotides line up with TRBD1. V gave up 8 bases and J gave up 7 bases; unmatched junction bases: 5. Germline V gene data show CDR1 as MDHEN and CDR2 as SYDVKM. The length of the CDR3 is 11 residues. The CDR3: CASQRGLEQYV. The CDR3 DNA sequence: TGTGCCAGCCAGAGGGGGCTTGAGCAGTACGTC.

This clonotype has at least ten counts. This rearrangement joins TRBV7-6 to TRBJ1-1, with D uncertain. Per germline, CDR1 SGHVS and CDR2 FNYEAQ. Trimming took off 6 bases at V and 5 bases at J, with 10 bases between the two ends. The CDR3 is 12 amino acids. CDR3 nucleotide sequence: TGTGCCAGCAGTTCCGACGGTACTGAAGCTTTCTTT. This sequence encodes CASSSDGTEAFF.

This clonotype was seen a handful of times. The chain carries TRBV6-6 and TRBJ2-3; the match to TRBD2 covers 10 bases. Germline-derived CDR1 and CDR2 are MNHNY and SVGAGI (reference sequence). The V gene end was trimmed by 0 bases and the J gene end by 8 bases; junction bases not matched to a gene: 20. The CDR3 length is 20 residues. The CDR3 DNA follows: TGTGCCAGCAGTTACTCGATCTCGGGGCTAGCGGGGGCCCCTTCAGTTACGCAGTATTTT. This gives the protein CASSYSISGLAGAPSVTQYF.

V gene TRBV6-2 or TRBV6-3 combines with J gene TRBJ2-2; D gene unclear. Germline V gives CDR1 MNHEY, CDR2 SVGEGT. The CDR3 sequence is 12 residues long. V was pared by 0 bases and J by 7 bases, with 3 bases between. The CDR3 here is CASSYSDGELFF. The DNA for the CDR3 is TGTGCCAGCAGTTACTCGGACGGGGAGCTGTTTTTT.

Note on this clonotype: Compared with germline, one end of the junction differs, possibly owing to a read error. This chain joins TRBV7-9 and TRBJ1-3; D might be TRBD1 (5 bases). Germline loops: CDR1 SEHNR, CDR2 FQNEAQ (reference sequence). The CDR3 spans 17 residues. The CDR3 DNA sequence: TGTGCCAACAGCTCCAACGACAGACCCATCTCTGGAAACACCATATATTTT. Its protein is CANSSNDRPISGNTIYF. Full variable domain (remainder filled in from reference TRBV7-9 and TRBJ1-3): DTGVSQNPRHKITKRGQNVTFRCDPISEHNRLYWYRQTLGQGPEFLTYFQNEAQLEKSRLLSDRFSAERPKGSFSTLEIQRTEQGDSAMYLCANSSNDRPISGNTIYFGEGSWLTVV.

The chain recombines TRBV6-1 with TRBJ2-1; D remains ambiguous. The CDR3 consists of 15 residues. Germline CDR1 is MNHNS and CDR2 is SASEGT. V was clipped by 2 bases and J by 4 bases, with 12 bases between them. The DNA of the CDR3 is TGTGCCAGCAGTGAATTGGTGGGTCGTTACAATGAGCAGTTCTTC. Translation: CASSELVGRYNEQFF.

The chain joins TRBV19 to TRBJ1-1, with a tentative D call TRBD1 (6 bases). Germline V gene data show CDR1 as LNHDA and CDR2 as SQIVND (reference sequence). The CDR3 runs 15 residues. Trimming stripped 0 bases from V and 2 bases from J, with 10 bases between. This CDR3 is CASSIDRGANTEAFF. CDR3 coding DNA: TGTGCCAGTAGTATAGACCGGGGGGCAAACACTGAAGCTTTCTTT. The variable domain in full, completed from reference TRBV19 and TRBJ1-1, reads DGGITQSPKYLFRKEGQNVTLSCEQNLNHDAMYWYRQDPGQGLRLIYYSQIVNDFQKGDIAEGYSVSREKKESFPLTVTSAQKNPTAFYLCASSIDRGANTEAFFGQGTRLTVV.

This clonotype came up a few times. The chain uses TRBV6-5 and TRBJ2-1; D possibly corresponds to TRBD1 (5 bases). CDR1 and CDR2 (germline): MNHEY, SVGAGI. V lost 0 bases and J 5 bases, leaving 8 bases between the germline ends. This CDR3 comprises 14 residues. CDR3 nucleotides: TGTGCCAGCAGTTACTCCCCAGGGAACAATGAGCAGTTCTTC. Translating it yields CASSYSPGNNEQFF.

This clonotype has a handful of counts. The rearrangement links TRBV11-2 to TRBJ1-3; unclear D gene. The V gene lost 0 bases and the J gene lost 0 bases, with 6 bases spanning the gap. CDR3 length: 15 residues. Germline V gives CDR1 SGHAT, CDR2 FQNNGV. CDR3 nucleotides: TGTGCCAGCAGCTTAGAGCGGGCCTCTGGAAACACCATATATTTT. Its protein is CASSLERASGNTIYF.

The gene calls are TRBV27 and TRBJ1-1; maybe TRBD1 (6 bases). Germline CDR1 MNHEY, CDR2 SMNVEV (reference sequence). Trimming pared 5 bases from V and 4 bases from J, leaving 14 bases between. CDR3 length equals 14 residues. CDR3 nucleotides: TGTGCCAGCAGTCAGCAGGGGCAGGGCACTGAAGCTTTCTTT. Translated: CASSQQGQGTEAFF.

The CDR3 region has the DNA TGTGCCAGCAGGAACCGACAGGGGGCCTATGGCTACACCTTC. The encoded protein is CASRNRQGAYGYTF. V is TRBV2 and J is TRBJ1-2, with 10 bases matching TRBD1. V lost 6 bases and J lost 4; bases outside the gene matches: 5. Germline lookup yields CDR1 SNHLY and CDR2 FYNNEI. The CDR3 contains 14 residues.

Concerning this clonotype itself: Possible read error: a much larger clone is one base away. The CDR3 reads CAGSQGQSTDTQYF. The CDR3 DNA follows: TGTGCCGGCAGCCAGGGACAATCCACAGATACGCAGTATTTT. The chain joins TRBV7-9 to TRBJ2-3; weak D call: TRBD1 (6 bases). This CDR3 region has 14 residues. The germline CDR1 and CDR2 sequences are SEHNR and FQNEAQ (reference sequence). The whole variable domain, remainder taken from reference TRBV7-9 and TRBJ2-3, is DTGVSQNPRHKITKRGQNVTFRCDPISEHNRLYWYRQTLGQGPEFLTYFQNEAQLEKSRLLSDRFSAERPKGSFSTLEIQRTEQGDSAMYLCAGSQGQSTDTQYFGPGTRLTVL.

This clonotype was found a few times. V is TRBV7-6 and J is TRBJ1-5; 7 positions agree with TRBD1. This CDR3 is 17 amino acids long. CDR1 and CDR2 from the germline V gene are SGHVS and FNYEAQ. The V gene end was trimmed by 3 bases and the J gene end by 0 bases; junction bases not matched to a gene: 8. The CDR3 loop is CASSLGTAQNSNQPQHF. The CDR3 region has the DNA TGTGCCAGCAGCTTGGGGACAGCCCAAAATAGCAATCAGCCCCAGCATTTT.

The J gene is TRBJ2-1, the V gene TRBV6-2 or TRBV6-3; unclear D gene. The CDR3 consists of 13 residues. Trimming removed 3 bases from V and 9 bases from J, with 12 bases in between. Germline V gene data show CDR1 as MNHEY and CDR2 as SVGEGT. The CDR3 here is CASSYGPFVEQFF. The CDR3 nucleotides are TGTGCCAGCAGTTATGGACCCTTTGTTGAGCAGTTCTTC.

The rearrangement uses TRBV14 and TRBJ2-7; the D call may be TRBD1 or TRBD2 (5 bases each). CDR1 and CDR2 (germline): SGHDN, FVKESK. V lost 0 bases, J lost 2 bases, and 14 bases lay in between. The CDR3 length is 16 residues. DNA of the CDR3: TGTGCCAGCAGCCAAGATTGTCGGGACCTAACCTACGAGCAGTACGTC. Its translation: CASSQDCRDLTYEQYV.

The chain combines TRBV4-1 with TRBJ2-7, with D uncertain. Germline CDR1 is MGHRA and CDR2 is YSYEKL. The CDR3 has 15 amino acids. V was cut by 3 bases and J by 0 bases, with 12 bases left in between. In nucleotides, the CDR3 is TGCGCCAGCAGCCAGATTGCCGAGGCCTCCTACGAGCAGTACGTC. It translates to CASSQIAEASYEQYV.

This clonotype was counted a single time. This chain links TRBV6-6 with TRBJ2-4, with D perhaps matching TRBD1 (6 bases). V gave up 5 bases and J gave up 2 bases, with 19 bases separating them. Looked up from germline, CDR1 is MNHNY and CDR2 is SVGAGI (reference sequence). The CDR3 contains 17 residues. In DNA, the CDR3 is TGTGCCAGCAGTGACCACCGGTGGGGGCACACCAAAAACATTCAGTACTTC. Protein sequence: CASSDHRWGHTKNIQYF.

The CDR3 loop reads CASSTHGQTTSRSYGYTF. The CDR3 nucleotides are TGTGCCAGCAGCACTCATGGACAGACTACATCTCGTAGCTATGGCTACACCTTC. The chain recombines TRBV13 with TRBJ1-2; a possible D gene is TRBD1 (6 bases). Per the germline V gene, CDR1 is PRHDT and CDR2 is FYEKMQ (reference sequence). V was trimmed by 5 bases and J by 4 bases, leaving 26 bases between them. The CDR3 has 18 residues.

There are a few counts of this clonotype. The rearrangement uses TRBV7-9 and TRBJ2-2; D perhaps matches TRBD2 (6 bases). Germline V gene data show CDR1 as SEHNR and CDR2 as FQNEAQ (reference sequence). The CDR3 is 18 amino acids. The V and J ends lost 1 base and 3 bases respectively, with 18 bases between them. The CDR3 spells CASSLVRGDGGYTGELFF. The CDR3 coding sequence is TGTGCCAGCAGCTTAGTTCGCGGGGACGGAGGTTACACCGGGGAGCTGTTTTTT.

The chain joins TRBV4-2 to TRBJ1-1, with 8 bases lining up with TRBD1. This CDR3 comprises 15 residues. Germline CDR1 and CDR2: LGHNA and YNFKEQ. Unmatched junction bases numbered 2, after V lost 1 base and J lost 1 base. DNA of the CDR3: TGTGCCAGCAGCCAAGGAGACAGGGGGAACACTGAAGCTTTCTTT. Protein: CASSQGDRGNTEAFF.

This chain links TRBV2 with TRBJ2-5, with 9 bases matching TRBD1. The germline CDR1 and CDR2 sequences are SNHLY and FYNNEI. The length of the CDR3 is 14 residues. The junction had 6 bases not matched to a gene; V was cut back by 5 bases and J by 5 bases. The CDR3 spells CASSKQGAYETQYF. CDR3 nucleotide sequence: TGTGCCAGCAGTAAACAGGGGGCGTATGAGACCCAGTACTTC.

The chain joins TRBV7-6 to TRBJ1-5; no clear D. CDR1 and CDR2 (germline): SGHVS, FNYEAQ. Trimming took 7 bases from V and 0 from J, leaving 10 bases between them. This CDR3 contains 14 residues. Written as DNA, the CDR3 is TGTGCCAGCAATTCTGCTTTTAGCAATCAGCCCCAGCATTTT. Its protein product is CASNSAFSNQPQHF.

This clonotype was seen ten or more times. This chain links TRBV7-2 with TRBJ2-1, with TRBD2 matching 12 bases. V lost 4 bases to trimming and J lost 2 bases; unmatched junction nucleotides: 12. The CDR3 length is 19 residues. The germline CDR1 and CDR2 sequences are SGHTA and FQGNSA. The chain's CDR3 is CASSYGLLLAGGPYNEQFF. CDR3 bases: TGTGCCAGCAGCTATGGGCTTCTGCTAGCGGGGGGGCCCTACAATGAGCAGTTCTTC. Together with reference TRBV7-2 and TRBJ2-1, the CDR3 gives the full variable domain: GAGVSQSPSNKVTEKGKDVELRCDPISGHTALYWYRQSLGQGLEFLIYFQGNSAPDKSGLPSDRFSAERTGGSVSTLTIQRTQQEDSAVYLCASSYGLLLAGGPYNEQFFGPGTRLTVL.

This clonotype was counted ten times or more. The chain uses TRBV6-1 and TRBJ2-1; D gene unclear. Trimming took 8 bases from V and 10 from J, leaving 12 bases between them. Per the germline V gene, CDR1 is MNHNS and CDR2 is SASEGT. CDR3 length: 11 residues. The CDR3 DNA is TGTGCCAGCCCTTCCATTGGAGAGCAGTTCTTC. Protein product: CASPSIGEQFF.

This clonotype was counted between two and nine times. The rearrangement uses TRBV7-2 and TRBJ2-7; D gene unclear. Germline V CDR1 and CDR2: SGHTA, FQGNSA. CDR3 length: 14 residues. The germline V and J ends were trimmed by 1 base and 2 bases, with 9 bases remaining between them. DNA of the CDR3: TGTGCCAGCAGCTTAGTTTCAGTTACCTACGAGCAGTACTTC. It translates to CASSLVSVTYEQYF.

The genes are TRBV12-3 or TRBV12-4 and TRBJ1-4, with 8 positions matching TRBD1. Trimming removed 4 bases from V and 2 bases from J; junction bases left unmatched: 9. The CDR3 spans 17 residues. This CDR3 is CASSSLTGVFTNEKLFF. DNA for the CDR3: TGTGCCAGCAGTTCCTTGACAGGGGTGTTTACTAATGAAAAACTGTTTTTT.

The CDR3 DNA reads TGTGCCAGCAGCATTAGGTTCTCTCGTAATAGCGGGGTGGCCTACGAGCAGTACTTC. The encoded protein is CASSIRFSRNSGVAYEQYF. The V gene is TRBV11-3, the J gene TRBJ2-7, with 8 bases aligning to TRBD2. This CDR3 is 19 amino acids long. Germline V gene data show CDR1 as SGHNT and CDR2 as YENEEA. Losses at the gene ends were 5 bases for V and 2 bases for J; bases not matched to a gene: 20.